The 19 T cell receptor beta chains below all came from one sample that was sequenced in a study of siplizumab effects on memory and regulatory T cells. The protocol was immunoSEQ multiplex PCR, while the TCRdb copy is restricted to in-frame clones and leaves out a portion. This table has about 100,000 clones, about 94% appearing once. Sequencing was performed on non-Treg CD4+ T cells sorted from blood. The source of these receptors is a human donor in good health.

This clone was recorded once. The chain employs TRBV27 and TRBJ2-1, with 11 bases matching TRBD1. CDR3 length: 21 residues. V lost 3 bases and J lost 6; bases outside the gene matches: 22. CDR1 is MNHEY, CDR2 SMNVEV, per germline (reference sequence). Here the CDR3 DNA reads TGTGCCAGCAGTTTGTTGCCAGGGACAGGGGGGCCCGGTGGCGGCCTCAATGAGCAGTTCTTC. Its protein product is CASSLLPGTGGPGGGLNEQFF.

CDR3 protein: CASSEGLTANYGYTF. CDR3 DNA: TGTGCCAGCAGTGAGGGGCTCACAGCTAACTATGGCTACACCTTC. V usage is TRBV2 and J usage is TRBJ1-2; tentative D call: TRBD1 (5 bases). V lost 3 bases, J lost 0 bases, and 11 bases lay in between. The CDR3 loop spans 15 amino acids. Germline loops: CDR1 SNHLY, CDR2 FYNNEI.

The V call is TRBV11-2, the J call TRBJ2-3; D is possibly TRBD2 (6 bases). This CDR3 region has 15 residues. The germline CDR1 and CDR2 sequences are SGHAT and FQNNGV. V was clipped by 7 bases and J by 2 bases, with 16 bases between them. The CDR3 region has the DNA TGTGCCAGCAATCTGGGTAGCGGTTCCACAGATACGCAGTATTTT. As protein: CASNLGSGSTDTQYF.

This clone was counted a few times. The chain uses TRBV5-4 and TRBJ2-5; 13 positions agree with TRBD2. Per the germline V gene, CDR1 is SGHNT and CDR2 is YYREEE (reference sequence). V lost 2 bases, J lost 6 bases, and 4 bases stayed unmatched. The CDR3 extends over 15 amino acids. The CDR3 spells CASSFSGTSGKTQYF. CDR3 nucleotides: TGTGCCAGCAGCTTCTCCGGGACTAGCGGGAAGACCCAGTACTTC.

The chain carries TRBV7-8 and TRBJ2-1, with D hard to call. This CDR3 has 16 residues. Germline CDR1 is SGHVS and CDR2 is FQNEAQ. Trimming removed 5 bases from V and 1 base from J, with 15 bases in between. CDR3 protein: CASSPTSSLSYNEQFF. The CDR3 DNA follows: TGTGCCAGCAGCCCCACGTCCTCCTTATCCTACAATGAGCAGTTCTTC.

This chain links TRBV7-2 with TRBJ2-1; 7 bases are shared with TRBD2. This CDR3 contains 16 residues. Germline V gene lookup returns CDR1 SGHTA and CDR2 FQGNSA. Trimming took 1 base from V and 2 from J; bases not matched to a gene: 5. The CDR3 DNA sequence: TGTGCCAGCAGCTTAGGCCCTAGCGGCACCTACAATGAGCAGTTCTTC. It is translated as CASSLGPSGTYNEQFF. The full variable domain, completed using reference TRBV7-2 and TRBJ2-1, is GAGVSQSPSNKVTEKGKDVELRCDPISGHTALYWYRQSLGQGLEFLIYFQGNSAPDKSGLPSDRFSAERTGGSVSTLTIQRTQQEDSAVYLCASSLGPSGTYNEQFFGPGTRLTVL.

The gene calls are TRBV30 and TRBJ1-1; D not certain. CDR1 is GTSNPN and CDR2 is SVGIG in the germline V gene (reference sequence). V was pared by 7 bases and J by 3 bases, with 15 bases between. CDR3 length equals 13 residues. This CDR3 is CAFGIQSYTEAFF. The CDR3 DNA reads as TGTGCCTTTGGCATACAGTCGTACACTGAAGCTTTCTTT.

V gene TRBV28 combines with J gene TRBJ2-5, with TRBD1 matching 7 bases. Germline assignment: CDR1 MDHEN and CDR2 SYDVKM. V was clipped by 6 bases and J by 4 bases; unmatched bases: 11. The CDR3 covers 15 residues. CDR3 region: CASRGSGGWGETQYF. CDR3 sequence (DNA): TGTGCCAGCAGAGGATCAGGGGGTTGGGGAGAGACCCAGTACTTC.

This rearrangement joins TRBV7-2 to TRBJ2-3, with TRBD2 matching over 10 bases. This CDR3 spans 16 amino acids. From germline, CDR1 is SGHTA and CDR2 FQGNSA. J was trimmed by 6 bases and V by 5 bases; bases with no gene match: 11. The CDR3, as DNA: TGTGCCAGCAGCGCGAGGACTAGCGGTCGAATCGATACGCAGTATTTT. This encodes CASSARTSGRIDTQYF.

This chain connects TRBV28 to TRBJ2-7; TRBD1 matches at 8 bases. CDR3 length equals 15 residues. Trimming at V came to 4 bases and at J to 6 bases, leaving 11 bases not matched to a gene. Germline CDR1 and CDR2: MDHEN and SYDVKM. This CDR3 is CASSSQGAQGVEQYF. DNA of the CDR3: TGTGCCAGCAGTTCCCAGGGGGCGCAAGGGGTCGAGCAGTACTTC.

This sequence joins TRBV28 and TRBJ1-5, with a tentative D call TRBD1 (5 bases). CDR1 MDHEN and CDR2 SYDVKM come from the germline V gene. The CDR3 consists of 15 residues. Trimming pared 7 bases from V and 7 bases from J, leaving 20 bases between. Here the CDR3 reads CASIGGTAFRQPQHF. The CDR3 coding sequence is TGTGCCAGCATCGGTGGGACGGCCTTTCGACAGCCCCAGCATTTT.

This chain connects TRBV28 to TRBJ2-5; weak D call: TRBD1 (7 bases). The CDR3 has 15 residues. Germline CDR1 reads MDHEN; CDR2 reads SYDVKM. Trimming stripped 3 bases from V and 2 bases from J, with 13 bases between. The CDR3 here is CASSFPAGQQETQYF. The CDR3, as DNA: TGTGCCAGCAGTTTTCCGGCGGGACAGCAAGAGACCCAGTACTTC.

V and J are TRBV29-1 and TRBJ1-5, with D hard to call. Trimming pared 4 bases from V and 4 bases from J, leaving 11 bases between. In germline, CDR1 is SQVTM, CDR2 ANQGSEA. The CDR3 extends over 13 amino acids. The CDR3 DNA sequence: TGCAGCGTTGGGACCCAACCGAATCAGCCCCAGCATTTT. Its protein product is CSVGTQPNQPQHF.

This chain uses TRBV30 with TRBJ1-2; D gene ambiguous. V shed 0 bases and J shed 8 bases, with 16 bases lying between them. The CDR3 totals 14 residues. The germline CDR1 and CDR2 sequences are GTSNPN and SVGIG (reference sequence). In DNA form, the CDR3 reads TGTGCCTGGAGTGTTAGCTCTGAGACGGGGGGCTACACCTTC. It encodes CAWSVSSETGGYTF. Based on the CDR3 plus reference TRBV30 and TRBJ1-2, the full variable domain is SQTIHQWPATLVQPVGSPLSLECTVEGTSNPNLYWYRQAAGRGLQLLFYSVGIGQISSEVPQNLSASRPQDRQFILSSKKLLLSDSGFYLCAWSVSSETGGYTFGSGTRLTVV.

The chain couples TRBV9 to TRBJ2-7, with 8 nucleotides matching TRBD1. Losses at the gene ends were 0 bases for V and 4 bases for J; bases not matched to a gene: 3. CDR3 length equals 14 residues. From germline, CDR1 is SGDLS and CDR2 YYNGEE. The CDR3 region is CASSVGTGRYEQYF. CDR3 nucleotide sequence: TGTGCCAGCAGCGTAGGGACAGGGCGTTACGAGCAGTACTTC.

The gene calls are TRBV19 and TRBJ1-5, with 7 bases that match TRBD1. Per the germline V gene, CDR1 is LNHDA and CDR2 is SQIVND (reference sequence). Trimming cost V 8 bases and J 6 bases; bases outside gene matches: 1. This CDR3 is 11 amino acids long. CDR3 DNA: TGTGCCAGTCAGGGGGGTCAGCCCCAGCATTTT. It codes for CASQGGQPQHF.

The V call is TRBV27, the J call TRBJ1-4; TRBD1 aligns across 7 bases. CDR1 is MNHEY, CDR2 SMNVEV, per germline (reference sequence). V dropped 8 bases and J dropped 4; count of bases not matched to a gene: 16. The CDR3 spans 17 residues. The CDR3 coding sequence is TGTGCCAGCGGCCGGGACAGACAACATCAAGTTAATGAAAAACTGTTTTTT. Its translation: CASGRDRQHQVNEKLFF.

The chain is built from TRBV28 and TRBJ1-1; unclear D gene. V was trimmed by 6 bases and J by 0 bases, leaving 11 bases between them. The germline V gene has CDR1 MDHEN and CDR2 SYDVKM. The CDR3 consists of 14 residues. The CDR3 loop reads CASSLRTMNTEAFF. In DNA, the CDR3 is TGTGCCAGCAGCCTTAGGACGATGAACACTGAAGCTTTCTTT.

This chain connects TRBV10-3 to TRBJ1-1; D perhaps matches TRBD1 (6 bases). This CDR3 comprises 14 residues. Germline V gives CDR1 ENHRY, CDR2 SYGVKD. Trimming stripped 10 bases from V and 0 bases from J, with 15 bases between. CDR3 DNA: TGTGCCAGCAAGACAGGCGGTATGAACACTGAAGCTTTCTTT. Residues: CASKTGGMNTEAFF.